The 23 T cell receptor beta chains given below trace back to one sample, sequenced in a study of blood T cell repertoires in COVID-19. Assay: immunoSEQ multiplex PCR; the TCRdb copy retains only in-frame clones and omits some. The repertoire holds 240,000 or so clones, with around 88% as singletons. Sequencing used peripheral blood. These receptors all come from an older man with acute or convalescent COVID-19.

This rearrangement joins TRBV9 to TRBJ2-1; weak D call: TRBD1 (6 bases). The CDR3 length is 15 residues. Germline V CDR1 and CDR2: SGDLS, YYNGEE. V lost 2 bases, J lost 10 bases, and 19 bases lay in between. The CDR3 bases are TGTGCCAGCAGCGTGGGGGCTCCCAAGTCGGGCGAGCAGTTCTTC. Protein product: CASSVGAPKSGEQFF.

This clone was seen a single time. The V and J genes are TRBV28 and TRBJ1-2; D remains unclear. The V end lost 5 bases, the J end lost 7 bases, and 8 bases lay between the germline ends. CDR3 length: 11 amino acids. Germline CDR1 and CDR2: MDHEN and SYDVKM. For the CDR3, the DNA is TGTGCCAGCAGTCCGGGATTTGGCTACACCTTC. This gives the protein CASSPGFGYTF.

The chain has TRBV28 and TRBJ2-1, with TRBD1 as a possible D gene (6 bases). This CDR3 region has 13 residues. Germline V lookup: CDR1 MDHEN, CDR2 SYDVKM. V dropped 4 bases and J dropped 8 bases, with 12 bases sitting between them. CDR3 loop: CASSSYREHEQFF. The CDR3 DNA is TGTGCCAGCAGTTCCTACAGGGAGCATGAGCAGTTCTTC.

The gene calls are TRBV5-1 and TRBJ1-5, with D perhaps matching TRBD1 (6 bases). The V gene's germline CDR1 is SGHRS and CDR2 YFSETQ. V shed 3 bases and J shed 1 base, with 11 bases lying between them. The CDR3 runs 15 residues. CDR3 residues: CASSSGDISNQPQHF. The CDR3 region has the DNA TGCGCCAGCAGCTCAGGGGATATCAGCAATCAGCCCCAGCATTTT.

V and J are TRBV4-2 and TRBJ2-2, with D tentatively TRBD2 (5 bases). Trimming cost V 2 bases and J 3 bases, with 7 bases left between them. CDR3 length: 14 amino acids. Germline V gene data show CDR1 as LGHNA and CDR2 as YNFKEQ. CDR3 DNA sequence: TGTGCCAGCAGCCAACGGGGAGACACCGGGGAGCTGTTTTTT. Its protein is CASSQRGDTGELFF.

The CDR3 nucleotides are TGCGCCAGCAGCCAAGATCACGTCGAAGCGGCAGAGCCCCAGCATTTT. It specifies CASSQDHVEAAEPQHF. The V call is TRBV4-1, the J call TRBJ1-5; D is unresolved. CDR1 MGHRA and CDR2 YSYEKL come from the germline V gene. The CDR3 runs to 16 residues. Trimming took off 0 bases at V and 8 bases at J, with 17 bases between the two ends.

The V and J genes are TRBV5-1 and TRBJ2-7; D is possibly TRBD1 (5 bases). The CDR3 consists of 18 residues. CDR1 and CDR2 from the germline V gene are SGHRS and YFSETQ. V was pared by 2 bases and J by 0 bases, with 21 bases between. This CDR3 reads CASSFRTPSTSSSYEQYF. CDR3 nucleotides: TGCGCCAGCAGCTTCCGGACACCCTCTACCTCCAGCTCCTACGAGCAGTACTTC.

V is TRBV29-1 and J is TRBJ1-1; 7 bases map to TRBD1. The CDR3 spans 13 residues. Trimming cost V 7 bases and J 1 base; bases outside gene matches: 6. Germline V gene sequence: CDR1 SQVTM, CDR2 ANQGSEA. The CDR3: CSAQTGQNTEAFF. The DNA for the CDR3 is TGCAGCGCCCAGACAGGGCAGAACACTGAAGCTTTCTTT.

In its sample, this clone was seen a few times. The chain is built from TRBV5-4 and TRBJ1-4; the match to TRBD1 covers 10 bases. J was trimmed by 1 base and V by 5 bases; bases with no gene match: 5. The CDR3 sequence is 16 residues long. Germline V CDR1 and CDR2: SGHNT, YYREEE (reference sequence). The CDR3 sequence is CASSKGQGVTNEKLFF. CDR3 bases: TGTGCCAGCAGTAAAGGACAGGGGGTAACTAATGAAAAACTGTTTTTT. The entire variable domain, with the rest obtained from reference TRBV5-4 and TRBJ1-4, is as follows: ETGVTQSPTHLIKTRGQQVTLRCSSQSGHNTVSWYQQALGQGPQFIFQYYREEENGRGNFPPRFSGLQFPNYSSELNVNALELDDSALYLCASSKGQGVTNEKLFFGSGTQLSVL.

The rearrangement links TRBV3-1 (or the pseudogene TRBV3-2) to TRBJ2-7; a weak D match, TRBD1 (6 bases). CDR3 length: 11 residues. V was shortened by 2 bases and J by 13 bases, with 12 bases between the two germline ends. Germline V CDR1 and CDR2: LGHDT, YNNKEL (reference sequence). In DNA form, the CDR3 reads TGTGCCAGCAGCCAAACAGGGTTTGTTTACTTC. This gives the protein CASSQTGFVYF.

The chain joins TRBV20-1 to TRBJ1-5, with a tentative D call TRBD1 (6 bases). Germline assignment: CDR1 DFQATT and CDR2 SNEGSKA (reference sequence). There are 14 residues in the CDR3. The V end lost 3 bases, the J end lost 5 bases, and 14 bases lay between the germline ends. CDR3 sequence (DNA): TGCAGTGCTAGTGGGAACAGGGTTGATCAGCCCCAGCATTTT. This gives the protein CSASGNRVDQPQHF.

The V call is TRBV3-1 (or the pseudogene TRBV3-2), the J call TRBJ1-5; 10 bases fit TRBD1. Germline V lookup: CDR1 LGHDT, CDR2 YNNKEL (reference sequence). Losses at the gene ends were 1 base for V and 6 bases for J; bases not matched to a gene: 0. CDR3 size: 14 residues. The CDR3 DNA sequence: TGTGCCAGCAGCCAAGGGACAGGGGGTCAGCCCCAGCATTTT. Protein product: CASSQGTGGQPQHF.

The chain uses TRBV27 and TRBJ2-1; 11 bases are a match to TRBD2. The CDR3 covers 15 residues. Germline CDR1 is MNHEY and CDR2 is SMNVEV (reference sequence). V was clipped by 5 bases and J by 7 bases; unmatched bases: 7. The CDR3 reads CASSPGTSGGNEQFF. The CDR3 DNA follows: TGTGCCAGCAGTCCCGGGACTAGCGGTGGGAATGAGCAGTTCTTC.

This chain connects TRBV5-1 to TRBJ1-3; 9 bases map to TRBD1. Germline trimming cut 3 bases from V and 1 base from J; bases unmatched to any gene: 2. Germline V gene sequence: CDR1 SGHRS, CDR2 YFSETQ. The CDR3 is made up of 15 amino acids. The chain's CDR3 is CASSSQGASGNTIYF. Here the CDR3 DNA reads TGCGCCAGCAGCTCACAGGGGGCTTCTGGAAACACCATATATTTT.

The chain is built from TRBV24-1 and TRBJ1-2; TRBD1 matches at 9 bases. The length of the CDR3 is 15 residues. Germline lookup yields CDR1 KGHDR and CDR2 SFDVKD. Unmatched junction bases numbered 4, after V lost 3 bases and J lost 3 bases. CDR3 in DNA: TGTGCCACCAGTGATGCGACAGGGGGGGACTATGGCTACACCTTC. Amino acid sequence: CATSDATGGDYGYTF.

CDR3 sequence reads: CASSLDTLSGTEAFF. The CDR3 nucleotides read TGTGCCAGCAGCTTGGACACCCTCTCGGGCACTGAAGCTTTCTTT. The genes are TRBV2 and TRBJ1-1; a weak D match, TRBD1 (5 bases). V lost 6 bases and J lost 4, with 18 bases in between. Germline V gene data show CDR1 as SNHLY and CDR2 as FYNNEI. The CDR3 has 15 residues.

This clone was detected once. This chain connects TRBV7-9 to TRBJ1-5; D remains ambiguous. Germline assignment: CDR1 SEHNR and CDR2 FQNEAQ (reference sequence). The CDR3 has 15 amino acids. The germline V and J ends were trimmed by 5 bases and 3 bases, with 14 bases remaining between them. CDR3 sequence (DNA): TGTGCCAGCAGCCCCCCAGGAGGGTTCAATCAGCCCCAGCATTTT. Translating it yields CASSPPGGFNQPQHF.

V and J are TRBV27 and TRBJ2-7; maybe TRBD1 (5 bases). With 6 bases removed from V and 4 bases from J, the gap between germline ends came to 13 bases. Germline V gene sequence: CDR1 MNHEY, CDR2 SMNVEV (reference sequence). The CDR3 runs 13 residues. The CDR3, as DNA: TGTGCCAGCAGCAAGGACACCCTTTACGAGCAGTACTTC. Encoded protein: CASSKDTLYEQYF.

The V gene is TRBV7-2, the J gene TRBJ1-2; no reliable D call. V lost 0 bases, J lost 1 base, and 9 bases lay in between. The CDR3 loop spans 15 amino acids. In germline, CDR1 is SGHTA, CDR2 FQGNSA. This chain's CDR3 is CASSLARFLNYGYTF. CDR3 sequence (DNA): TGTGCCAGCAGCTTAGCGCGGTTTCTTAACTATGGCTACACCTTC. The whole variable domain, remainder taken from reference TRBV7-2 and TRBJ1-2, is GAGVSQSPSNKVTEKGKDVELRCDPISGHTALYWYRQSLGQGLEFLIYFQGNSAPDKSGLPSDRFSAERTGGSVSTLTIQRTQQEDSAVYLCASSLARFLNYGYTFGSGTRLTVV.

This clone showed up just a few times. The chain uses TRBV2 and TRBJ1-1, with TRBD1 matching over 9 bases. Germline CDR1 and CDR2: SNHLY and FYNNEI. There are 14 residues in the CDR3. Germline trimming cut 8 bases from V and 1 base from J; bases unmatched to any gene: 5. CDR3 bases: TGTGCCAGCTCTGGACAGGGGTGGAACACTGAAGCTTTCTTT. It specifies CASSGQGWNTEAFF.

This clone was seen only a few times. V and J are TRBV6-2 or TRBV6-3 and TRBJ1-2; D gene unclear. Per germline, CDR1 MNHEY and CDR2 SVGEGT. This CDR3 has 15 residues. The ends were cut back, 0 bases at V and 0 bases at J, with 8 bases in the middle. Here the CDR3 DNA reads TGTGCCAGCAGTTACTCGACGGAGTCTAACTATGGCTACACCTTC. Its translation: CASSYSTESNYGYTF.

The chain is built from TRBV7-7 and TRBJ2-5, with TRBD1 matching over 8 bases. The CDR3 is 15 amino acids. Germline values: CDR1 SSHAT, CDR2 FNYEAQ (reference sequence). The CDR3 DNA sequence: TGTGCTAGCCTCCCACTCGGACAGGGAGAAGAGACCCAGTACTTC. This translates into CASLPLGQGEETQYF.

The genes are TRBV28 and TRBJ1-3; the match to TRBD1 covers 8 bases. V was pared by 5 bases and J by 0 bases, with 3 bases of the junction left unmatched. The CDR3 is 15 residues long. Germline CDR1 MDHEN, CDR2 SYDVKM. This CDR3 is CASSLQGDSGNTIYF. The DNA of the CDR3 is TGTGCCAGCAGTCTACAGGGGGACTCTGGAAACACCATATATTTT. Complete variable domain (other parts from reference TRBV28 and TRBJ1-3): DVKVTQSSRYLVKRTGEKVFLECVQDMDHENMFWYRQDPGLGLRLIYFSYDVKMKEKGDIPEGYSVSREKKERFSLILESASTNQTSMYLCASSLQGDSGNTIYFGEGSWLTVV.